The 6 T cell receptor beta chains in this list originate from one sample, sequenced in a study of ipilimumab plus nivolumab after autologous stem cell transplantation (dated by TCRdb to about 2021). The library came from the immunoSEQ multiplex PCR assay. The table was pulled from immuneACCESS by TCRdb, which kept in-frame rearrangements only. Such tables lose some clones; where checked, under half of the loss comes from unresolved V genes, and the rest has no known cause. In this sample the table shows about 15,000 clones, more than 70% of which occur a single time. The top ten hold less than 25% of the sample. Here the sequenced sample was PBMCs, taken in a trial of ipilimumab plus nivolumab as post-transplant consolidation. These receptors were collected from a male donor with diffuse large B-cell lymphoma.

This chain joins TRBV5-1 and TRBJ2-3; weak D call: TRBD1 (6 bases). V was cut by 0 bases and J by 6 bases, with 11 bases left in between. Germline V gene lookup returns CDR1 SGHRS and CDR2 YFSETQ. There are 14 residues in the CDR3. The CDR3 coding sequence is TGCGCCAGCAGCTTGGCACTGAGGGGGGATACGCAGTATTTT. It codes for CASSLALRGDTQYF.

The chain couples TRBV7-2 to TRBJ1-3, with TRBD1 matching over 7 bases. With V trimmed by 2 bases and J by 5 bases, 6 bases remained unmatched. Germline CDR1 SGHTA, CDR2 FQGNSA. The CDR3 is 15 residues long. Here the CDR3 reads CASSLWGQWRNTIYF. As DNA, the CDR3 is TGTGCCAGCAGCTTATGGGGACAGTGGAGAAACACCATATATTTT.

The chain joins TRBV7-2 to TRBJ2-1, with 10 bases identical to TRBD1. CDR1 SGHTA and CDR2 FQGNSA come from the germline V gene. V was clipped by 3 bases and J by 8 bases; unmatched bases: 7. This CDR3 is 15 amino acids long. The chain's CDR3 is CASSFPGQGIHEQFF. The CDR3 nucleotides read TGTGCCAGCAGCTTTCCGGGACAGGGGATCCATGAGCAGTTCTTC.

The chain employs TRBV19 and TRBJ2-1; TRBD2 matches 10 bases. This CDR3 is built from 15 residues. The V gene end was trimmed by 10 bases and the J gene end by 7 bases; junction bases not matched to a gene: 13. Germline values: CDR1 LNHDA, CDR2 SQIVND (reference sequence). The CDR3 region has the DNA TGTGCCACCGGACGGAGCGGGAGGGCTCGGAATGAGCAGTTCTTC. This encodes CATGRSGRARNEQFF.

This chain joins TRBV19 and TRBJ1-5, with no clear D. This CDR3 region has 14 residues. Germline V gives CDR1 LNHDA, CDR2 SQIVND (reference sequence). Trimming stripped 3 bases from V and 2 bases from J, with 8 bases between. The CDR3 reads CASSMLVGNQPQHF. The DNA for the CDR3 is TGTGCCAGTAGTATGTTAGTGGGCAATCAGCCCCAGCATTTT.

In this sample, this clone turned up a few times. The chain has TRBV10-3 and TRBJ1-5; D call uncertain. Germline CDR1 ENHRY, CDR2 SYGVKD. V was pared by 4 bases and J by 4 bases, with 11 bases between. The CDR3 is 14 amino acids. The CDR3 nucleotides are TGTGCCATCAGTGCCAGCCCCGGGAATCAGCCCCAGCATTTT. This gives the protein CAISASPGNQPQHF.